Shown below are 24 T cell receptor beta chains from a single sample sequenced in a study of control samples from healthy donors and cancer patients. Method: immunoSEQ multiplex PCR; TCRdb's copy keeps in-frame clones and lacks some. There are some 74,000 clones in the sample; about 88% occur only once, and around 5.4% lies in the top ten. Sequencing was done on a sample of blood. The receptors were sampled from a woman aged 50 to 60 in good health.

The chain is built from TRBV5-5 and TRBJ2-3; TRBD2 matches at 7 bases. Germline V lookup: CDR1 SGHKS, CDR2 YYEKEE (reference sequence). J gave up 4 bases and V 3 bases, and 5 bases lay outside the gene matches. This CDR3 contains 14 residues. CDR3 sequence (DNA): TGTGCCAGCAGCTCCCTTGCGGGAGCAGATACGCAGTATTTT. Protein sequence: CASSSLAGADTQYF.

CDR3 nucleotide sequence: TGTGCCACCCGAGGGGGGGCATATACGCAGTATTTT. Protein product: CATRGGAYTQYF. The rearrangement joins TRBV2 to TRBJ2-3, with D maybe TRBD2 (7 bases). The V end was cut by 10 bases, the J end by 7 bases, with 15 bases between. This CDR3 comprises 12 residues. Germline lookup yields CDR1 SNHLY and CDR2 FYNNEI.

This rearrangement joins TRBV5-1 to TRBJ2-3, with TRBD2 matching over 10 bases. Germline V gene lookup returns CDR1 SGHRS and CDR2 YFSETQ. V was clipped by 2 bases and J by 3 bases; unmatched bases: 9. This CDR3 spans 17 amino acids. CDR3 DNA: TGCGCCAGCAGCTTTGGTAGCGGGGGGCCTAGGACAGATACGCAGTATTTT. Translated: CASSFGSGGPRTDTQYF.

The chain employs TRBV13 and TRBJ1-2, with a possible D match to TRBD1 (6 bases). The germline V and J ends were trimmed by 4 bases and 2 bases, with 14 bases remaining between them. CDR1 is PRHDT, CDR2 FYEKMQ, per germline (reference sequence). This CDR3 has 15 residues. The CDR3 DNA follows: TGTGCCAGCAGCTATCGGACAGCCACGAACTATGGCTACACCTTC. It specifies CASSYRTATNYGYTF. The full variable domain, its missing parts supplied by reference TRBV13 and TRBJ1-2, is AAGVIQSPRHLIKEKRETATLKCYPIPRHDTVYWYQQGPGQDPQFLISFYEKMQSDKGSIPDRFSAQQFSDYHSELNMSSLELGDSALYFCASSYRTATNYGYTFGSGTRLTVV.

The rearrangement links TRBV11-2 to TRBJ1-2; tentatively, D is TRBD1 (5 bases). V lost 7 bases and J lost 8, with 20 bases in between. This CDR3 is 14 amino acids long. Germline CDR1 is SGHAT and CDR2 is FQNNGV. CDR3 in amino acids: CASTRDFLQAGYTF. The CDR3 DNA is TGTGCCAGCACTCGGGACTTTCTCCAGGCAGGCTACACCTTC.

The CDR3 DNA follows: TGTGCCAGCAGCTTGGCAGAAACTACCGCTGAAGCTTTCTTT. As protein: CASSLAETTAEAFF. V and J are TRBV11-2 and TRBJ1-1; D is undetermined. Trimming removed 3 bases from V and 6 bases from J, with 14 bases in between. The CDR3 extends over 14 amino acids. Germline V gene lookup returns CDR1 SGHAT and CDR2 FQNNGV.

The chain combines TRBV7-9 with TRBJ2-3; no clear D. V lost 5 bases to trimming and J lost 3 bases, with 21 bases between them. The CDR3 loop spans 17 amino acids. Germline CDR1 is SEHNR and CDR2 is FQNEAQ (reference sequence). CDR3 amino acids: CASSPIRSSPLTDTQYF. For the CDR3, the DNA is TGTGCCAGCAGCCCGATAAGGTCGTCCCCTTTAACAGATACGCAGTATTTT.

The chain carries TRBV18 and TRBJ1-5, with no clear D. The CDR3 runs to 13 residues. V dropped 3 bases and J dropped 4 bases, with 7 bases sitting between them. Germline V gene sequence: CDR1 KGHSH, CDR2 LQKENI. Here the CDR3 reads CASSPGRNQPQHF. As DNA, the CDR3 is TGTGCCAGCTCACCGGGCAGAAATCAGCCCCAGCATTTT.

V and J are TRBV29-1 and TRBJ2-7; D may be TRBD1 (6 bases). Germline V gene data show CDR1 as SQVTM and CDR2 as ANQGSEA. V lost 4 bases and J 4 bases, leaving 11 bases between the germline ends. The CDR3 is 12 amino acids. CDR3 sequence reads: CSVGFTGYEQYF. Here the CDR3 DNA reads TGCAGCGTTGGCTTTACAGGGTACGAGCAGTACTTC.

The CDR3 bases are TGCGCCAGCAGCTTCGGCCGGGGGGCTAACACCGGGGAGCTGTTTTTT. Encoded protein: CASSFGRGANTGELFF. V gene TRBV5-1 combines with J gene TRBJ2-2, with D possibly being TRBD2 (7 bases). The germline CDR1 and CDR2 sequences are SGHRS and YFSETQ. This CDR3 is 16 amino acids long. Trimming cost V 2 bases and J 2 bases, with 13 bases left between them.

This clone has more than one count but fewer than ten. The chain has TRBV15 and TRBJ1-1; no firm D call. Germline loops: CDR1 LNHNV, CDR2 YYDKDF (reference sequence). The CDR3 has 13 residues. The germline V and J ends were trimmed by 0 bases and 1 base, with 3 bases remaining between them. CDR3 coding DNA: TGTGCCACCAGCAGAGAACCGAACACTGAAGCTTTCTTT. Protein product: CATSREPNTEAFF.

J is TRBJ2-2 and V is TRBV9; D possibly uses TRBD1 or TRBD2 (5 bases each). Germline assignment: CDR1 SGDLS and CDR2 YYNGEE. The CDR3 extends over 15 amino acids. Trimming cost V 2 bases and J 2 bases, with 10 bases left between them. The CDR3 sequence: CASSVRDRNTGELFF. In nucleotides, the CDR3 is TGTGCCAGCAGCGTCCGGGACCGCAACACCGGGGAGCTGTTTTTT.

The chain carries TRBV12-3 or TRBV12-4 and TRBJ2-7; 8 positions agree with TRBD1. V was clipped by 6 bases and J by 6 bases; unmatched bases: 4. CDR3 length: 12 amino acids. CDR3 sequence reads: CASSKDRAEQYF. The CDR3 DNA follows: TGTGCCAGCAGCAAGGACAGGGCCGAGCAGTACTTC.

V is TRBV4-2 and J is TRBJ2-5; 9 bases map to TRBD2. With 0 bases clipped from V and 5 bases from J, the junction kept 10 bases outside the gene matches. Germline V gives CDR1 LGHNA, CDR2 YNFKEQ. This CDR3 comprises 17 residues. In DNA form, the CDR3 reads TGTGCCAGCAGCCAAGACACTTGGCGGGGGGGTGTTGAGACCCAGTACTTC. Its protein product is CASSQDTWRGGVETQYF.

This clone was recorded once. The V gene is TRBV6-1, the J gene TRBJ1-3; D is uncertain. Germline V lookup: CDR1 MNHNS, CDR2 SASEGT. This CDR3 spans 18 amino acids. Trimming cost V 1 base and J 0 bases, with 16 bases left between them. CDR3 loop: CASSEERRRISSGNTIYF. As DNA, the CDR3 is TGTGCCAGCAGTGAAGAAAGGAGACGTATAAGCTCTGGAAACACCATATATTTT.

This clone was observed a single time. The J gene is TRBJ1-3, the V gene TRBV6-1; the D is unclear. Trimming removed 4 bases at V and 1 base at J, with 17 bases between. Germline V gene lookup returns CDR1 MNHNS and CDR2 SASEGT. CDR3 length: 17 residues. The CDR3, as DNA: TGTGCCAGCAGTGCCTACGATAATGAAGAGTCTGGAAACACCATATATTTT. This codes for CASSAYDNEESGNTIYF.

J is TRBJ1-4 and V is TRBV4-1; possible D gene TRBD1, 6 bases. Trimming removed 4 bases from V and 10 bases from J, with 19 bases in between. The CDR3 sequence is 15 residues long. Germline CDR1 and CDR2: MGHRA and YSYEKL. CDR3 sequence (DNA): TGCGCCAGCAGCCTAGAACTGGGGGCTGACGGAAAACTGTTTTTT. This sequence encodes CASSLELGADGKLFF.

CDR3 residues: CASSIAFVGTGYTF. The CDR3 region has the DNA TGTGCCAGTAGTATAGCCTTTGTGGGGACTGGCTACACCTTC. The chain employs TRBV19 and TRBJ1-2; a weak D match, TRBD1 (5 bases). The CDR3 covers 14 residues. V dropped 1 base and J dropped 7 bases, with 13 bases sitting between them. Germline V gene lookup returns CDR1 LNHDA and CDR2 SQIVND (reference sequence).

The chain uses TRBV5-8 and TRBJ2-1, with 10 bases identical to TRBD2. In germline, CDR1 is SGHTS, CDR2 YDEGEE. There are 16 residues in the CDR3. Trimming at V came to 6 bases and at J to 0 bases, leaving 6 bases not matched to a gene. CDR3 in amino acids: CASTLAGAYSYNEQFF. CDR3 nucleotides: TGTGCCAGCACTCTAGCGGGGGCCTACTCCTACAATGAGCAGTTCTTC.

The V call is TRBV2, the J call TRBJ2-3; TRBD2 might be the D (5 bases). This CDR3 contains 15 residues. CDR1 and CDR2 from the germline V gene are SNHLY and FYNNEI. The V end lost 4 bases, the J end lost 0 bases, and 11 bases lay between the germline ends. CDR3 DNA sequence: TGTGCCAGCAGTGCCGACTACTCTAGCACAGATACGCAGTATTTT. Residues: CASSADYSSTDTQYF.

About this clone itself: Relative to the germline gene, one junction end is altered; a read error may explain this. V and J are TRBV2 and TRBJ1-1; 9 nucleotides align to TRBD1. Germline CDR1 reads SNHLY; CDR2 reads FYNNEI. The CDR3 extends over 14 amino acids. The CDR3 nucleotides read TGTGTCAGCAGTGTGCGGGGACAGGGTTCTGAAGCTTTCTTT. Residues: CVSSVRGQGSEAFF.

The chain uses TRBV6-5 and TRBJ2-7, with D tentatively TRBD1 (5 bases). The V and J ends lost 6 bases and 2 bases respectively, with 17 bases between them. CDR1 and CDR2 from the germline V gene are MNHEY and SVGAGI. The CDR3 runs to 15 residues. The CDR3 loop reads CASSDTGTRTYEQYF. CDR3 DNA sequence: TGTGCCAGCAGCGATACAGGAACGAGAACCTACGAGCAGTACTTC.

V gene TRBV7-2 combines with J gene TRBJ1-1; TRBD1 is a possible D gene (6 bases). Looked up from germline, CDR1 is SGHTA and CDR2 is FQGNSA. The length of the CDR3 is 13 residues. Trimming removed 5 bases at V and 7 bases at J, with 14 bases between. The CDR3 DNA reads TGTGCCAGCAGCCCTTGGACAGCAGTTGAAGCTTTCTTT. Its protein product is CASSPWTAVEAFF. The whole variable domain, filled in from reference TRBV7-2 and TRBJ1-1, reads GAGVSQSPSNKVTEKGKDVELRCDPISGHTALYWYRQSLGQGLEFLIYFQGNSAPDKSGLPSDRFSAERTGGSVSTLTIQRTQQEDSAVYLCASSPWTAVEAFFGQGTRLTVV.

V usage is TRBV2 and J usage is TRBJ1-2; the D gene is possibly TRBD1 (6 bases). Germline values: CDR1 SNHLY, CDR2 FYNNEI. The CDR3 has 11 amino acids. V was clipped by 6 bases and J by 8 bases, with 10 bases between them. In DNA, the CDR3 is TGTGCCAGCAGACAGGGAGGAGGCTACACCTTC. This sequence encodes CASRQGGGYTF. Together with reference TRBV2 and TRBJ1-2, the CDR3 gives the full variable domain: EPEVTQTPSHQVTQMGQEVILRCVPISNHLYFYWYRQILGQKVEFLVSFYNNEISEKSEIFDDQFSVERPDGSNFTLKIRSTKLEDSAMYFCASRQGGGYTFGSGTRLTVV.